This passage covers 23 T cell receptor beta chains from one sample sequenced in a study of cytomegalovirus exposure and HLA in healthy donors. Using immunoSEQ multiplex PCR, the repertoire was profiled, and TCRdb retains in-frame clones only, with some absent. Altogether roughly 230,000 clones are present, 90% being singletons, with the ten largest covering under 4%. The sequencing sample was made of PBMCs. These receptors were obtained from a woman aged 25 to 39 in good health and CMV-seronegative.

The chain carries TRBV19 and TRBJ1-1, with D maybe TRBD1 (5 bases). The CDR3 totals 13 residues. Germline V gene lookup returns CDR1 LNHDA and CDR2 SQIVND (reference sequence). V was trimmed by 5 bases and J by 4 bases, leaving 11 bases between them. The CDR3 protein is CASSQDRVTEAFF. The CDR3 DNA follows: TGTGCCAGTAGTCAAGACAGAGTCACTGAAGCTTTCTTT. The full variable domain, in which reference TRBV19 and TRBJ1-1 provide the parts outside the CDR3, is DGGITQSPKYLFRKEGQNVTLSCEQNLNHDAMYWYRQDPGQGLRLIYYSQIVNDFQKGDIAEGYSVSREKKESFPLTVTSAQKNPTAFYLCASSQDRVTEAFFGQGTRLTVV.

The chain joins TRBV27 to TRBJ1-1; possible D gene TRBD1, 5 bases. Germline values: CDR1 MNHEY, CDR2 SMNVEV (reference sequence). The CDR3 covers 14 residues. Trimming shortened V by 6 bases and J by 0 bases, and 11 bases separated the two germline ends. CDR3 sequence: CASSHRPLNTEAFF. The CDR3 bases are TGTGCCAGCAGCCACAGGCCTTTGAACACTGAAGCTTTCTTT.

V usage is TRBV29-1 and J usage is TRBJ2-3; D gene ambiguous. V lost 7 bases and J lost 3, with 14 bases in between. Germline CDR1 is SQVTM and CDR2 is ANQGSEA. This CDR3 is built from 13 residues. CDR3 bases: TGCAGCGCCCACCCCTTGAGGACAGATACGCAGTATTTT. Amino acids: CSAHPLRTDTQYF.

V is TRBV5-4 and J is TRBJ2-1, with D unclear. The V end was cut by 4 bases, the J end by 10 bases, with 15 bases between. The CDR3 totals 13 residues. Germline values: CDR1 SGHNT, CDR2 YYREEE (reference sequence). CDR3 residues: CASSPDRTGEQFF. The CDR3 DNA is TGTGCCAGCAGCCCGGACCGAACGGGCGAGCAGTTCTTC. The full variable domain, in which reference TRBV5-4 and TRBJ2-1 provide the parts outside the CDR3, is ETGVTQSPTHLIKTRGQQVTLRCSSQSGHNTVSWYQQALGQGPQFIFQYYREEENGRGNFPPRFSGLQFPNYSSELNVNALELDDSALYLCASSPDRTGEQFFGPGTRLTVL.

V and J are TRBV25-1 and TRBJ2-1; 13 nucleotides match TRBD2. The V gene's germline CDR1 is MGHDK and CDR2 SYGVNS. The CDR3 is made up of 18 amino acids. After removal of 3 bases from V and 8 bases from J, the junction contained 13 bases not matched to a gene. The CDR3 bases are TGTGCCAGCAGTGACGGGGGACTAGCGGGAATGCCTTTGGATGAGCAGTTCTTC. Translation gives CASSDGGLAGMPLDEQFF. The full variable domain, rest sourced from reference TRBV25-1 and TRBJ2-1, is EADIYQTPRYLVIGTGKKITLECSQTMGHDKMYWYQQDPGMELHLIHYSYGVNSTEKGDLSSESTVSRIRTEHFPLTLESARPSHTSQYLCASSDGGLAGMPLDEQFFGPGTRLTVL.

The V gene is TRBV2, the J gene TRBJ2-5; TRBD2 aligns across 13 bases. J lost 3 bases, V lost 8 bases, and 6 bases had no gene match. The CDR3 loop spans 15 amino acids. CDR1 SNHLY and CDR2 FYNNEI come from the germline V gene. The CDR3 region is CASLTSGRGEETQYF. The DNA of the CDR3 is TGTGCCAGCCTAACTAGCGGGAGGGGGGAAGAGACCCAGTACTTC.

V gene TRBV2 combines with J gene TRBJ1-1; TRBD1 is a possible D gene (5 bases). Trimming removed 9 bases at V and 0 bases at J, with 11 bases between. Germline V gene sequence: CDR1 SNHLY, CDR2 FYNNEI. This CDR3 region has 13 residues. The CDR3 loop reads CASGRELNTEAFF. The CDR3 nucleotides are TGTGCCAGTGGCAGGGAGCTGAACACTGAAGCTTTCTTT.

The genes are TRBV2 and TRBJ2-7; D might be TRBD2 (5 bases). Between the trimmed V and J ends, which lost 2 bases and 1 base, there was a span of 12 bases. Germline CDR1 and CDR2: SNHLY and FYNNEI. The CDR3 spans 15 residues. The CDR3 sequence is CASSETLTSSYEQYF. DNA of the CDR3: TGTGCCAGCAGTGAAACGCTTACTAGTTCCTACGAGCAGTACTTC.

Of note for this clone: This sample also contains other DNA sequences that code for the same CDR3. The chain couples TRBV5-1 to TRBJ2-1; D not resolved. Trimming took 0 bases from V and 4 from J, leaving 11 bases between them. Germline V gives CDR1 SGHRS, CDR2 YFSETQ. CDR3 size: 15 residues. The CDR3 bases are TGCGCCAGCAGCTTGGGCGGTAGCAGTTACAATGAGCAGTTCTTC. This codes for CASSLGGSSYNEQFF.

The chain couples TRBV14 to TRBJ2-7, with unresolved D. The CDR3 consists of 14 residues. Germline V gene lookup returns CDR1 SGHDN and CDR2 FVKESK. Trimming took off 1 base at V and 1 base at J, with 8 bases between the two ends. CDR3 region: CASSQAVISYEQYF. The CDR3, as DNA: TGTGCCAGCAGCCAAGCGGTTATTTCCTACGAGCAGTACTTC. The variable domain in full, with the rest retrieved from reference TRBV14 and TRBJ2-7, is EAGVTQFPSHSVIEKGQTVTLRCDPISGHDNLYWYRRVMGKEIKFLLHFVKESKQDESGMPNNRFLAERTGGTYSTLKVQPAELEDSGVYFCASSQAVISYEQYFGPGTRLTVT.

To note about this clone: This CDR3 is also generated by other DNA sequences in the sample. The V and J genes are TRBV11-3 and TRBJ1-1, with D unresolved. The CDR3 covers 11 residues. The V end lost 1 base, the J end lost 6 bases, and 3 bases lay between the germline ends. Germline loops: CDR1 SGHNT, CDR2 YENEEA. DNA for the CDR3: TGTGCCAGCAGCTTAGGTGCTGAAGCTTTCTTT. Translation gives CASSLGAEAFF.

The CDR3 here is CASSIGQGSNQPQHF. DNA for the CDR3: TGTGCCAGTAGTATAGGTCAGGGTAGTAATCAGCCCCAGCATTTT. The chain employs TRBV19 and TRBJ1-5, with D possibly being TRBD1 (5 bases). V gave up 1 base and J gave up 4 bases, with 11 bases separating them. CDR1 is LNHDA and CDR2 is SQIVND in the germline V gene (reference sequence). The CDR3 totals 15 residues.

V and J are TRBV28 and TRBJ2-1; the D gene is possibly TRBD2 (6 bases). Looked up from germline, CDR1 is MDHEN and CDR2 is SYDVKM. Deletions cut 5 bases from V and 6 bases from J, with 11 bases between. CDR3 length: 13 amino acids. The CDR3 bases are TGTGCCAGCAGTGGAGGGCACTCCAATGAGCAGTTCTTC. This gives the protein CASSGGHSNEQFF.

The chain links TRBV28 to TRBJ2-2, with a possible D match to TRBD2 (6 bases). Trimming took off 6 bases at V and 5 bases at J, with 16 bases between the two ends. This CDR3 has 15 amino acids. Germline values: CDR1 MDHEN, CDR2 SYDVKM. This CDR3 reads CASSLPGTRTGELFF. As DNA, the CDR3 is TGTGCCAGCAGCCTTCCCGGGACTCGGACCGGGGAGCTGTTTTTT.

This clone was observed once. This chain links TRBV2 with TRBJ1-1; TRBD1 aligns across 7 bases. CDR1 is SNHLY and CDR2 is FYNNEI in the germline V gene. Trimming at V came to 5 bases and at J to 3 bases, leaving 3 bases not matched to a gene. The CDR3 covers 13 residues. The CDR3 loop reads CASSLTGYTEAFF. The CDR3 region has the DNA TGTGCCAGCAGTTTGACAGGGTACACTGAAGCTTTCTTT.

The genes are TRBV4-1 and TRBJ1-1; D ambiguous. Germline loops: CDR1 MGHRA, CDR2 YSYEKL. Trimming cost V 1 base and J 4 bases, with 10 bases left between them. The CDR3 is 14 residues long. In nucleotides, the CDR3 is TGCGCCAGCAGCCAAGGCGTGTGGGCCACTGAAGCTTTCTTT. Amino acids: CASSQGVWATEAFF.

The J gene is TRBJ1-1, the V gene TRBV19, with D perhaps TRBD1 (5 bases). This CDR3 has 13 amino acids. Germline assignment: CDR1 LNHDA and CDR2 SQIVND (reference sequence). V lost 3 bases, J lost 6 bases, and 11 bases lay in between. DNA for the CDR3: TGTGCCAGTAGTATCGTGGGGCAAGCTGAAGCTTTCTTT. This codes for CASSIVGQAEAFF.

The gene calls are TRBV11-3 and TRBJ2-7; D is unclear. V was trimmed by 4 bases and J by 0 bases, leaving 7 bases between them. Germline V gene lookup returns CDR1 SGHNT and CDR2 YENEEA. This CDR3 contains 13 residues. The CDR3 DNA reads as TGTGCCAGCAGCTCCGCGAGCTCCTACGAGCAGTACTTC. Translated: CASSSASSYEQYF.

This chain connects TRBV18 to TRBJ2-2; D not certain. V shed 3 bases and J shed 4 bases, with 12 bases lying between them. CDR1 and CDR2 (germline): KGHSH, LQKENI. The CDR3 contains 15 residues. The CDR3 DNA reads as TGTGCCAGCTCACCGACCCTCCTAGGCACCGGGGAGCTGTTTTTT. Translation gives CASSPTLLGTGELFF.

The chain combines TRBV29-1 with TRBJ2-1, with D perhaps matching TRBD2 (5 bases). Per the germline V gene, CDR1 is SQVTM and CDR2 is ANQGSEA. This CDR3 has 14 residues. V was cut by 7 bases and J by 0 bases, with 13 bases left in between. The CDR3 nucleotides are TGCAGCGCCCCAGAGCGGCTCTCCTACAATGAGCAGTTCTTC. Translated, it gives CSAPERLSYNEQFF.

On this clone: The sample contains more than one DNA sequence encoding this CDR3. The V and J genes are TRBV19 and TRBJ1-1; unclear D gene. The germline CDR1 and CDR2 sequences are LNHDA and SQIVND (reference sequence). V lost 1 base and J lost 3, with 3 bases in between. CDR3 length: 12 amino acids. The CDR3 region has the DNA TGTGCCAGTAGTATAGGTTACACTGAAGCTTTCTTT. This translates into CASSIGYTEAFF.

This clone occurred once. This sample includes further DNA sequences coding for the same CDR3. The rearrangement links TRBV28 to TRBJ2-7; D is unresolved. The CDR3 is made up of 15 amino acids. Trimming pared 2 bases from V and 0 bases from J, leaving 11 bases between. Germline-derived CDR1 and CDR2 are MDHEN and SYDVKM. CDR3 in amino acids: CASSLEAGLSYEQYF. The CDR3 DNA follows: TGTGCCAGCAGTTTAGAGGCAGGCCTCTCCTACGAGCAGTACTTC.

The V call is TRBV13, the J call TRBJ2-3; unclear D gene. V shed 8 bases and J shed 4 bases, with 7 bases lying between them. This CDR3 is 11 amino acids long. Germline loops: CDR1 PRHDT, CDR2 FYEKMQ (reference sequence). CDR3 sequence: CASRFADTQYF. The DNA of the CDR3 is TGTGCCAGCCGGTTTGCAGATACGCAGTATTTT. Combining the CDR3 with reference TRBV13 and TRBJ2-3 gives the whole variable domain AAGVIQSPRHLIKEKRETATLKCYPIPRHDTVYWYQQGPGQDPQFLISFYEKMQSDKGSIPDRFSAQQFSDYHSELNMSSLELGDSALYFCASRFADTQYFGPGTRLTVL.